The rows below give T cell receptor beta chains drawn from one sample of a study of T cells in Graves' hyperthyroidism and ophthalmopathy. Via MiXCR, TCRdb re-called the multiplex PCR reads, giving one row per CDR3 protein. The sample consists of 500,000 to 750,000 distinct CDR3 sequences, 12% to 15% of them appearing once. The source material was blood. These receptors originate from a woman between 18 and 29 years old with Graves' ophthalmopathy. CDR3s include the opening cysteine and the closing phenylalanine or tryptophan. D genes are given only for firm matches. The size of a clone is reported for some rows only, either as once, few or many, or as a class for expanded clones.

D	size	J	V	length	DNA	CDR3
TRBD2	many	TRBJ2-2	TRBV7-7	11	TGTGCTAGCGGGAGTCCAGGGGAGCTGTTTTTT	CASGSPGELFF
TRBD2	many	TRBJ2-3	TRBV10-3	17	TGTGCCATCAGTGCCGGGACTAGCGGGGAACTAACAGATACGCAGTATTTT	CAISAGTSGELTDTQYF
.	many	TRBJ1-5	TRBV7-2	14	TGTGCCAGCGGGGTGGGGGGCTCCCTCCAGCCCCAGCATTTT	CASGVGGSLQPQHF
.	many	TRBJ2-7	TRBV27	16	TGTGCCAGCAGCAAAGATACAGCGTTGGCCTCCTACGAGCAGTACTTC	CASSKDTALASYEQYF
.	few	TRBJ2-4	TRBV3-1	17	TGTGCCAGCAGCCAAGGTACCGGGACACAGGTGGGGAGGGATCAGTACTTC	CASSQGTGTQVGRDQYF
.	many	TRBJ2-1	TRBV7-2	15	TGTGCCAGCAGCCAAAGCCGGGGATCCTACAATGAGCAGTTCTTC	CASSQSRGSYNEQFF
.	few	TRBJ2-5	TRBV6-1	13	TGTGCCAGCAGGTCATACCCCGTTGTGACCCAGTACTTC	CASRSYPVVTQYF
TRBD1	few	TRBJ2-5	TRBV5-6	16	TGTGCCAGCAGAAGAAGCCGGGACAGGGTCCAAGAGACCCAGTACTTC	CASRRSRDRVQETQYF
.	many	TRBJ2-7	TRBV12-3/TRBV12-4	14	TGTGCCAGCAGTTTGTCCAGGGTAGATTACGAGCAGTACTTC	CASSLSRVDYEQYF
.	.	TRBJ2-1	TRBV4-3	17	TGCGCCAGCAGCCAAGACGTGGCGGGGAGCTCCTACAATGAGCAGTTCTTC	CASSQDVAGSSYNEQFF
.	many	TRBJ2-1	TRBV5-8	15	TGTGCCAGCAGCTTTAGGGCTAGCCCCTACAATGAGCAGTTCTTC	CASSFRASPYNEQFF
.	few	TRBJ1-1	TRBV6-1	15	TGTGCCAGCAGTGAACCCGGCAGGGCGAACACTGAAGCTTTCTTT	CASSEPGRANTEAFF
.	few	TRBJ1-4	TRBV6-6	17	TGTGCCAGCAGTTATGCCGAGAGCGGGAAGAATAATGAAAAACTGTTTTTT	CASSYAESGKNNEKLFF
.	many	TRBJ2-7	TRBV12-3/TRBV12-4	11	TGTGCCAGCGGACTCTTCTTGGAGCAGTACTTC	CASGLFLEQYF
.	many	TRBJ1-4	TRBV12-3/TRBV12-4	14	TGTGCCAGCAGTTTGGCCGGGGACAATGAAAAACTGTTTTTT	CASSLAGDNEKLFF
.	many	TRBJ1-1	TRBV6-1	13	TGTGCCAGCAAATGGGGATTGAACACTGAAGCTTTCTTT	CASKWGLNTEAFF
.	many	TRBJ2-5	TRBV7-2	15	TGTGCCAGCAGCTTTAGCTACGGGGAGGAAGAGACCCAGTACTTC	CASSFSYGEEETQYF
TRBD1	.	TRBJ1-2	TRBV6-6	16	TGTGCCAGCAGTTACTCGGGTGGACAGGCTCGCTATGGCTACACCTTC	CASSYSGGQARYGYTF
.	many	TRBJ2-1	TRBV28	13	TGTGCCAGCTCCCACGGACGGGGAAGTGAGCAGTTCTTC	CASSHGRGSEQFF
TRBD2	many	TRBJ2-7	TRBV27	19	TGTGCCAGCAGTGTAGGCCCAGGACTAGCGGGAGGGCCCCAAGGCGAGCAGTACTTC	CASSVGPGLAGGPQGEQYF
.	.	TRBJ1-3	TRBV4-1	15	TGCGCCAGCAGCCAATGGCAGGGGACGGGAAACACCATATATTTT	CASSQWQGTGNTIYF
.	few	TRBJ1-3	TRBV4-3	16	TGCGCCAGCAGCCAAGATAGTCCAGTCTCTGGAAACACCATATATTTT	CASSQDSPVSGNTIYF
.	.	TRBJ1-6	TRBV20-1	18	TGCAGTGCTAGAGACCCGTCCTCCGCCACCTCGATTGGGTCACCCCTCCACTTT	CSARDPSSATSIGSPLHF
.	many	TRBJ2-3	TRBV7-3	13	TGTGCCAGCAGCCTTACCGGTACAGATACGCAGTATTTT	CASSLTGTDTQYF
TRBD2	.	TRBJ2-2	TRBV19	15	TGTGCCAGTACCGGGACTAGCGGGCTCACCGGGGAGCTGTTTTTT	CASTGTSGLTGELFF
.	few	TRBJ2-1	TRBV27	16	TGTGCCAGCAGTTTACCTGGACTAAGCTCCTACAATGAGCAGTTCTTC	CASSLPGLSSYNEQFF
TRBD2	few	TRBJ2-1	TRBV27	18	TGTGCCAGCAAGTCTAACCCCCGGACTAGCGGAAACTGGGATGAGCAGTTCTTC	CASKSNPRTSGNWDEQFF
.	many	TRBJ1-5	TRBV10-3	13	TGTGCCATCAGTGAGTCGTGGGATCAGCCCCAGCATTTT	CAISESWDQPQHF